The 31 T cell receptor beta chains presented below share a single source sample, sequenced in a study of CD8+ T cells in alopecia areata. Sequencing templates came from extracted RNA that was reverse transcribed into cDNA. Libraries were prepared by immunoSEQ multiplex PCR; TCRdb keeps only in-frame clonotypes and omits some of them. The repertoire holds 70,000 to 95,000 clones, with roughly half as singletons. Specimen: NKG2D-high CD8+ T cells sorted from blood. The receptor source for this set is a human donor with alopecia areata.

The CDR3 DNA reads TGTGCCAGCAGTTCAGCCTCGGGACAGCATTTTTATGGCTACACCTTC. Translated: CASSSASGQHFYGYTF. The chain couples TRBV5-6 to TRBJ1-2, with 7 bases aligning to TRBD1. J was trimmed by 5 bases and V by 5 bases; bases with no gene match: 15. This CDR3 comprises 16 residues. Germline V gives CDR1 SGHDT, CDR2 YYEEEE.

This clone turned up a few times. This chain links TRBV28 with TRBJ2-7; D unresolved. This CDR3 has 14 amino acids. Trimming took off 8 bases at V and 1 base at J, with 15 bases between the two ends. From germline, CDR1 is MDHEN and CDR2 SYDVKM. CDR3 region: CASLAGAQSYEQYF. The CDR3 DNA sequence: TGTGCCAGCCTGGCCGGAGCCCAATCCTACGAGCAGTACTTC.

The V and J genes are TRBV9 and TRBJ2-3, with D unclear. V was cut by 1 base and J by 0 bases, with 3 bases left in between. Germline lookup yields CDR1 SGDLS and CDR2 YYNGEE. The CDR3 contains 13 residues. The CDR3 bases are TGTGCCAGCAGCGTAACTAGCACAGATACGCAGTATTTT. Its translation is CASSVTSTDTQYF.

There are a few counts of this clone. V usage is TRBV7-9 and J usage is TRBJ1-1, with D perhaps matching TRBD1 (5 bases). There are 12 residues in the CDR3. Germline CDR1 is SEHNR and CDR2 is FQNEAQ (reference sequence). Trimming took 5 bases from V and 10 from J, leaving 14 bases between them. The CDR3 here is CASSATRAGAFF. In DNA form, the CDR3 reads TGTGCCAGCAGCGCGACCAGGGCGGGAGCTTTCTTT. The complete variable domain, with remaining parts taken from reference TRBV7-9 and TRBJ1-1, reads DTGVSQNPRHKITKRGQNVTFRCDPISEHNRLYWYRQTLGQGPEFLTYFQNEAQLEKSRLLSDRFSAERPKGSFSTLEIQRTEQGDSAMYLCASSATRAGAFFGQGTRLTVV.

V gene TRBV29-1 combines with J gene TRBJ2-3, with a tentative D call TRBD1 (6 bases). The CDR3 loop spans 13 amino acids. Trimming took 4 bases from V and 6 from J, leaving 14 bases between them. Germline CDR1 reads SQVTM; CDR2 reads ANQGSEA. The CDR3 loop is CSVVAQGMDTQYF. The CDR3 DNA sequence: TGCAGCGTTGTAGCTCAGGGGATGGATACGCAGTATTTT.

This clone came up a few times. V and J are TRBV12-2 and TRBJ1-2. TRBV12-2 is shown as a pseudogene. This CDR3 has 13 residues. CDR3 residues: CASRLLGGNGYTF. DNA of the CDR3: TGTGCAAGTCGCTTACTCGGTGGTAATGGCTACACCTTC.

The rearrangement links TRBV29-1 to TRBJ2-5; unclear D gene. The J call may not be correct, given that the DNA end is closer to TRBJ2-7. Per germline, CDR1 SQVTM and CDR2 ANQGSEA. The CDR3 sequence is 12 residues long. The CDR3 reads CSVALEPPEQYF. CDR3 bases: TGCAGCGTTGCCCTGGAACCTCCCGAGCAGTACTTC.

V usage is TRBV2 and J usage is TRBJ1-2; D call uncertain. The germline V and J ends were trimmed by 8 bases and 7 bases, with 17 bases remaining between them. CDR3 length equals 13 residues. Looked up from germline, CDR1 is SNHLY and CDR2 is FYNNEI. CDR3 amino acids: CASWGETRLGYTF. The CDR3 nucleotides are TGTGCCAGCTGGGGAGAGACGAGGCTTGGCTACACCTTC.

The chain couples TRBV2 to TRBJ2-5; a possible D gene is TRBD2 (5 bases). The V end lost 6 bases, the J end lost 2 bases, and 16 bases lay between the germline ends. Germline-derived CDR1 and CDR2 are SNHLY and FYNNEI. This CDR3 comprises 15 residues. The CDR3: CASRGFGIQQETQYF. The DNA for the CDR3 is TGTGCCAGCAGGGGGTTCGGGATACAACAAGAGACCCAGTACTTC.

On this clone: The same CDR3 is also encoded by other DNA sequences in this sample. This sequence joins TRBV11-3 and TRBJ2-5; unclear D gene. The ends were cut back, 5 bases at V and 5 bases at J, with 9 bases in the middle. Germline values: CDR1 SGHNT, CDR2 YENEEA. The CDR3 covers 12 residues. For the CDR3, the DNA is TGTGCCAGCAGCCCTTCACGGGAGACCCAGTACTTC. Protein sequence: CASSPSRETQYF.

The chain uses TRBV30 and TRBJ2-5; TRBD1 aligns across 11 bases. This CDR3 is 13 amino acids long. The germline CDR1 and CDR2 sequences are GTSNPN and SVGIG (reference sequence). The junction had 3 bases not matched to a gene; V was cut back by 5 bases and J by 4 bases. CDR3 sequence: CAWWTGGGETQYF. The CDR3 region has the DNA TGTGCCTGGTGGACAGGGGGCGGAGAGACCCAGTACTTC. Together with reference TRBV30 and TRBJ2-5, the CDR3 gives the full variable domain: SQTIHQWPATLVQPVGSPLSLECTVEGTSNPNLYWYRQAAGRGLQLLFYSVGIGQISSEVPQNLSASRPQDRQFILSSKKLLLSDSGFYLCAWWTGGGETQYFGPGTRLLVL.

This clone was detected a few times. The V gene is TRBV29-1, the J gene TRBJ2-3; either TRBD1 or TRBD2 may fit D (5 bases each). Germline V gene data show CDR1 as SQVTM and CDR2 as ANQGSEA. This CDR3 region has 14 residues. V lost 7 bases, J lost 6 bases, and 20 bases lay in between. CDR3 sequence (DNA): TGCAGCGGGGGGACCGACGTCTTCGGGGATACGCAGTATTTT. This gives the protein CSGGTDVFGDTQYF.

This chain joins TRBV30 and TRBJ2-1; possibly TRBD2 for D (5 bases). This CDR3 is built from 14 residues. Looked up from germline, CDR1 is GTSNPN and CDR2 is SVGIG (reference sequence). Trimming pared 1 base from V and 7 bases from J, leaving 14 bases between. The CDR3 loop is CAWSGGPSVNEQFF. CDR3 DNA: TGTGCCTGGAGTGGCGGGCCGAGCGTGAATGAGCAGTTCTTC.

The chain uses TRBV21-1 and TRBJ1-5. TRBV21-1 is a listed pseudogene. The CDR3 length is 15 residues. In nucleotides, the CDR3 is TGTGCCAGCAGCAAACGGCCAAATAGCAATCAGCCCCAGCATTTT. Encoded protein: CASSKRPNSNQPQHF.

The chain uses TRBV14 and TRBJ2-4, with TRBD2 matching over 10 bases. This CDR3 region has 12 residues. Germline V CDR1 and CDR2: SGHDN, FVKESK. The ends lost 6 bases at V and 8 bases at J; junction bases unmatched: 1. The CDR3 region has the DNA TGTGCCAGCAGTCTAGCGGGAGACATTCAGTACTTC. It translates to CASSLAGDIQYF.

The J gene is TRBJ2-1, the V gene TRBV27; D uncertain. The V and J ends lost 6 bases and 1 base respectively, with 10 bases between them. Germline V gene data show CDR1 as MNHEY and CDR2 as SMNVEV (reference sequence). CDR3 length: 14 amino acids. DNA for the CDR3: TGTGCCAGCAGCCAATCTAGTTCCTACAATGAGCAGTTCTTC. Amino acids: CASSQSSSYNEQFF.

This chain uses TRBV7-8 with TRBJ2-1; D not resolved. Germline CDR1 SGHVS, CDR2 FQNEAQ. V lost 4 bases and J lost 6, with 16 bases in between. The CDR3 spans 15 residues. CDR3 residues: CASSSTPSDINEQFF. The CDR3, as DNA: TGTGCCAGCAGCTCGACCCCTTCCGACATCAATGAGCAGTTCTTC. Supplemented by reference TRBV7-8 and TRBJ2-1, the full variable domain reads GAGVSQSPRYKVAKRGQDVALRCDPISGHVSLFWYQQALGQGPEFLTYFQNEAQLDKSGLPSDRFFAERPEGSVSTLKIQRTQQEDSAVYLCASSSTPSDINEQFFGPGTRLTVL.

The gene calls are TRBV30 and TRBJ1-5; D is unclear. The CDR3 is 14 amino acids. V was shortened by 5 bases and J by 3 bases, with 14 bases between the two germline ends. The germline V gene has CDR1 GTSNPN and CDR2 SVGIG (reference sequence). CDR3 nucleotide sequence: TGTGCCTGGGGCTTAAATCCGGCCAATCAGCCCCAGCATTTT. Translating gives CAWGLNPANQPQHF. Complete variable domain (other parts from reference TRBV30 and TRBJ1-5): SQTIHQWPATLVQPVGSPLSLECTVEGTSNPNLYWYRQAAGRGLQLLFYSVGIGQISSEVPQNLSASRPQDRQFILSSKKLLLSDSGFYLCAWGLNPANQPQHFGDGTRLSIL.

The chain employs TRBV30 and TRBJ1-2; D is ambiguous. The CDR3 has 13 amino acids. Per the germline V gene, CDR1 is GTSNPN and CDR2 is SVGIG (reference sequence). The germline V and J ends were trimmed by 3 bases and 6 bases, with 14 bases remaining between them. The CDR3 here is CAWRSMGVDGYTF. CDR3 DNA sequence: TGTGCCTGGAGATCGATGGGAGTGGATGGCTACACCTTC.

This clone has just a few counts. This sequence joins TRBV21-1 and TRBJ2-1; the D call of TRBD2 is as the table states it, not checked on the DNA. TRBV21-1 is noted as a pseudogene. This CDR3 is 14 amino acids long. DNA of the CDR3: TGTGCCAGCAGCAGGGGACTGGCCGCTAATGAGCAGTTCTTC. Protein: CASSRGLAANEQFF.

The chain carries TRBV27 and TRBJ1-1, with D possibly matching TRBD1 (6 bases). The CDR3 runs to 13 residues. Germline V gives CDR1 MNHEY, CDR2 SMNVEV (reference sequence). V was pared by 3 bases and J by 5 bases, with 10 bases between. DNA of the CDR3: TGTGCCAGCAGTTTGAGAGGGGGGACTGAAGCTTTCTTT. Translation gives CASSLRGGTEAFF.

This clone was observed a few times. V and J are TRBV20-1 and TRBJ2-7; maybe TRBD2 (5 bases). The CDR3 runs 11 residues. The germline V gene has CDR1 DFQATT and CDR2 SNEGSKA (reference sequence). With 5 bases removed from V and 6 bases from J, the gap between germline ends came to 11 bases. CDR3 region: CSAGKLGEQYF. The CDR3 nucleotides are TGCAGTGCTGGCAAACTAGGCGAGCAGTACTTC.

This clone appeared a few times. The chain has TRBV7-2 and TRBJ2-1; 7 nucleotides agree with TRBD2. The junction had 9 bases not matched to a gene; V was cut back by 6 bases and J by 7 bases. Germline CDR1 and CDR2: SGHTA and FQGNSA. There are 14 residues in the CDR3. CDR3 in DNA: TGTGCCAGCAGTCCAGCGGGGCCCTTAAATGAGCAGTTCTTC. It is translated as CASSPAGPLNEQFF.

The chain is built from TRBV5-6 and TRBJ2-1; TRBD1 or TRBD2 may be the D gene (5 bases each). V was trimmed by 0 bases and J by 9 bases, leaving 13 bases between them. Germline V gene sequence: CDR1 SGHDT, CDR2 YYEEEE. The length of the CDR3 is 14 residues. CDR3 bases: TGTGCCAGCAGCTTGGGGGACCCCCTAGGTGAGCAGTTCTTC. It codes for CASSLGDPLGEQFF.

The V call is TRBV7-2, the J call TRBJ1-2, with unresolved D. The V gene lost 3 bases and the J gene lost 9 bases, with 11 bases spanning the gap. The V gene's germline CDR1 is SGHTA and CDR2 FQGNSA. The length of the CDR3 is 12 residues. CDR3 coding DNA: TGTGCCAGCAGCTTCGATATTCAGAGCTACACCTTC. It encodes CASSFDIQSYTF.

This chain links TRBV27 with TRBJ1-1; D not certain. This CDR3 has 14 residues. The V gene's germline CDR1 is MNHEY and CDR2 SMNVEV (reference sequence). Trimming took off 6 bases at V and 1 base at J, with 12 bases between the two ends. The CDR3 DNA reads TGTGCCAGCAGCCTTGTAGGTACGAACACTGAAGCTTTCTTT. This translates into CASSLVGTNTEAFF.

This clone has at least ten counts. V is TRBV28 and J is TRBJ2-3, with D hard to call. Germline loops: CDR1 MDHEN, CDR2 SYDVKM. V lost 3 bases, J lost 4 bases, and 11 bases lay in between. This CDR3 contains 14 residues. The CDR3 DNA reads TGTGCCAGCAGTTTTGCCGCGAGCCCAGATACGCAGTATTTT. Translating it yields CASSFAASPDTQYF.

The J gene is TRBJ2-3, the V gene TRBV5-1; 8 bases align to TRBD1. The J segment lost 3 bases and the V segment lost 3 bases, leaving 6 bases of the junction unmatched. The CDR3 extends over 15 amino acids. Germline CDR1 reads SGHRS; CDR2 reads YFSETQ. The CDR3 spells CASSSTGGFTDTQYF. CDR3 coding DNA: TGCGCCAGCAGCTCAACAGGGGGTTTTACAGATACGCAGTATTTT.

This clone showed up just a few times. CDR3 nucleotide sequence: TGTGCCTGGAAGGACCGGTCCTACGAGCAGTACTTC. It codes for CAWKDRSYEQYF. This chain uses TRBV30 with TRBJ2-7; D call uncertain. The ends were cut back, 4 bases at V and 1 base at J, with 8 bases in the middle. The CDR3 extends over 12 amino acids. Germline V CDR1 and CDR2: GTSNPN, SVGIG (reference sequence).

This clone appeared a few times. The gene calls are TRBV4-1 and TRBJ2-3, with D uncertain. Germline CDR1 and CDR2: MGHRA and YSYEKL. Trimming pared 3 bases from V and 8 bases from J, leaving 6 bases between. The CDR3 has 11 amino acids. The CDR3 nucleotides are TGCGCCAGCAGCCACCCTGGTACGCAGTATTTT. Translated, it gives CASSHPGTQYF.

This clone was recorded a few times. Written as DNA, the CDR3 is TGTGCCAGCAGCTTATTTCCTAGCGGCGCTTTGAGAACCGGGGAGCTGTTTTTT. Encoded protein: CASSLFPSGALRTGELFF. The chain combines TRBV7-2 with TRBJ2-2; 7 nucleotides match TRBD2. The CDR3 is 18 residues long. Germline lookup yields CDR1 SGHTA and CDR2 FQGNSA. V trimming: 2 bases; J trimming: 5 bases; junction bases outside the gene matches: 14.